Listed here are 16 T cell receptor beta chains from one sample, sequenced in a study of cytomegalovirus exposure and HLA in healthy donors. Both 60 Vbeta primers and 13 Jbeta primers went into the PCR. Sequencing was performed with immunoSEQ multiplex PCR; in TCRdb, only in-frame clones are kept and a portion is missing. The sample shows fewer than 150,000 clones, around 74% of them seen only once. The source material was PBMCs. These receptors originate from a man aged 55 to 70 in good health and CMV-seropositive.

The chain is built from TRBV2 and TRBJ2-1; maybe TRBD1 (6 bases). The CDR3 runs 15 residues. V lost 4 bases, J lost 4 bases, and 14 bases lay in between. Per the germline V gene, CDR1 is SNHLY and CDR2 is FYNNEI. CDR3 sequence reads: CASSGGRGLYNEQFF. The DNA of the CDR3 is TGTGCCAGCAGTGGAGGCAGGGGCCTGTACAATGAGCAGTTCTTC.

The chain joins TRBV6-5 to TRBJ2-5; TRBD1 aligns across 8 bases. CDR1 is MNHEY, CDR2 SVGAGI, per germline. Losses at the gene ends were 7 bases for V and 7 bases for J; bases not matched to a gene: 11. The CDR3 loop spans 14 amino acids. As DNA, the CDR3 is TGTGCCAGCACCCTGGGACAGGCGGTTGGGACCCAGTACTTC. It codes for CASTLGQAVGTQYF.

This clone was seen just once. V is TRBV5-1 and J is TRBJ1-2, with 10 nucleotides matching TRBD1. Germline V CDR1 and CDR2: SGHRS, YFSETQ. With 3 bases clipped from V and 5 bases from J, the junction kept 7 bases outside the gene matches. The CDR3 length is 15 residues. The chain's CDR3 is CASSSGDRGVYGYTF. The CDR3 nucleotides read TGCGCCAGCAGCTCAGGGGACAGGGGCGTTTATGGCTACACCTTC.

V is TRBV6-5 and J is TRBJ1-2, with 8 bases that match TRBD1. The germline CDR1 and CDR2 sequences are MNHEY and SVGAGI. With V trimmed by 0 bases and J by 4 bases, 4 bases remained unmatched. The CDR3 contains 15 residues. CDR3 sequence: CASSYSGQGIYGYTF. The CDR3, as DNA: TGTGCCAGCAGTTACTCAGGACAGGGAATCTATGGCTACACCTTC.

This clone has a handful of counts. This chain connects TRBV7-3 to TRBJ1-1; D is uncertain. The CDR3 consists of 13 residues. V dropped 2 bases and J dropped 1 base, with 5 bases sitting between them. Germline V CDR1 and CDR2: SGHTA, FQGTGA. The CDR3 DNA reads TGTGCCAGCAGCTTACTTCGGAACACTGAAGCTTTCTTT. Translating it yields CASSLLRNTEAFF.

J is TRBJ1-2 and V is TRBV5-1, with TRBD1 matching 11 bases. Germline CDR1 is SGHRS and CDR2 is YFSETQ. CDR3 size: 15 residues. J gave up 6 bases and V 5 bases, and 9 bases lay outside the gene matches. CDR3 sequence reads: CASRSRTGGVDGYTF. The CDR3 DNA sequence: TGCGCCAGCAGATCACGGACAGGGGGCGTCGATGGCTACACCTTC.

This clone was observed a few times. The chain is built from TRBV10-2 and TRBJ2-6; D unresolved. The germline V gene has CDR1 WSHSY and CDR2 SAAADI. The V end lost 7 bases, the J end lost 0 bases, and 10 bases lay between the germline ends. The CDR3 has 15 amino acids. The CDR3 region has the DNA TGCGCCAGCAAAGGCGGTAGCTCTGGGGCCAACGTCCTGACTTTC. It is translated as CASKGGSSGANVLTF.

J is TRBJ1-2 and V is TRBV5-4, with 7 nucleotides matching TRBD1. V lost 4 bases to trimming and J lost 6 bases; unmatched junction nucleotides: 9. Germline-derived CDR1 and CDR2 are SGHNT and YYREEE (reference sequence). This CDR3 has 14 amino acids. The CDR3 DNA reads TGTGCCAGCAGCCAGGGAAGGGGGCGTCATGGCTACACCTTC. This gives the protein CASSQGRGRHGYTF.

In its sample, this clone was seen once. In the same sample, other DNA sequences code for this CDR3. CDR3 coding DNA: TGTGCCAGCAGCTCTAAAGGCCCAAGCGGCAATCAGCCCCAGCATTTT. This encodes CASSSKGPSGNQPQHF. The rearrangement joins TRBV7-8 to TRBJ1-5; unclear D gene. V was clipped by 4 bases and J by 2 bases, with 15 bases between them. CDR3 length: 16 amino acids. Germline V CDR1 and CDR2: SGHVS, FQNEAQ.

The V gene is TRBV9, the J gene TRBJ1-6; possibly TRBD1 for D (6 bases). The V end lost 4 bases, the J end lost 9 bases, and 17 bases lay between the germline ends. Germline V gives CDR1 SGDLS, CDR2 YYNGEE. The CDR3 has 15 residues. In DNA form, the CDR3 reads TGTGCCAGCAGCACCAGCGGGGGGCACGGTTCACCCCTCCACTTT. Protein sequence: CASSTSGGHGSPLHF.

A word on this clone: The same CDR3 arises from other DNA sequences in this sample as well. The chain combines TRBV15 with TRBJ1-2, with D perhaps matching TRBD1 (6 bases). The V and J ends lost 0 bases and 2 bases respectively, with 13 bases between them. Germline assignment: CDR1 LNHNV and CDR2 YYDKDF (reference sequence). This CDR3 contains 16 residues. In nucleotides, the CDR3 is TGTGCCACCAGCAGAGATCCCGCAGACAGGAACTATGGCTACACCTTC. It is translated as CATSRDPADRNYGYTF.

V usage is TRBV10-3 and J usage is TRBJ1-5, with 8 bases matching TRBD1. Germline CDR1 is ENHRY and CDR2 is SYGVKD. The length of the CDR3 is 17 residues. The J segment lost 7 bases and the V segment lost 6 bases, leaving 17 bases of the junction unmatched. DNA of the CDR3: TGTGCCATCAGCCCCGGACAGGGTGTCAGCGTCCCCCAGCCCCAGCATTTT. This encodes CAISPGQGVSVPQPQHF.

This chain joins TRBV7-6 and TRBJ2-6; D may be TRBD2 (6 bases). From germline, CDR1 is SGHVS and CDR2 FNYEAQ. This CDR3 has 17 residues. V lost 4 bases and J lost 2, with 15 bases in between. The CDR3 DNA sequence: TGTGCCAGCAGCTCCTACCGGTCGGGGGCTGGGGCCAACGTCCTGACTTTC. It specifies CASSSYRSGAGANVLTF.

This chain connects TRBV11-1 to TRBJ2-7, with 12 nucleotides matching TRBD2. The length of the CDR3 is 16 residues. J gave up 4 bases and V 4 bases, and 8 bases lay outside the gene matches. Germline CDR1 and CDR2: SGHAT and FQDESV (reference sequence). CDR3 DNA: TGTGCCAGCAGCTGGAGGGGGACTAGCGGGCTGTACGAGCAGTACTTC. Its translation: CASSWRGTSGLYEQYF.

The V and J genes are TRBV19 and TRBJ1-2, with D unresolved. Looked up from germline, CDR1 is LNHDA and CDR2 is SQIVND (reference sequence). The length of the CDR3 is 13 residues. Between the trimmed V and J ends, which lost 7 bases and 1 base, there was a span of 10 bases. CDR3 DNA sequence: TGTGCCAGTACCACTCAAGTTAACTATGGCTACACCTTC. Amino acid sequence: CASTTQVNYGYTF.

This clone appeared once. CDR3 nucleotides: TGTGCCAGCAGCTTAGCAGGGGGCGTACCCTACGAGCAGTACTTC. It encodes CASSLAGGVPYEQYF. V is TRBV7-9 and J is TRBJ2-5, with 7 bases aligning to TRBD1. The DNA end is more similar to TRBJ2-7, so the J call may be wrong. The CDR3 has 15 residues. Germline V CDR1 and CDR2: SEHNR, FQNEAQ (reference sequence).